This entry lists 20 T cell receptor beta chains sequenced from one sample in a study of blood T cell repertoires in COVID-19. Produced via immunoSEQ multiplex PCR; TCRdb's table is partial and in-frame only. The table includes some 100,000 clones, 86% detected once. Source material: peripheral blood. The receptors here all came from a man in his 70s who had recovered from COVID-19.

This clone was picked up a small number of times. V is TRBV5-1 and J is TRBJ1-5; D is undetermined. The V end was cut by 0 bases, the J end by 4 bases, with 5 bases between. The germline gives CDR1 SGHRS, CDR2 YFSETQ. The CDR3 is 13 residues long. CDR3: CASSLDINQPQHF. The DNA of the CDR3 is TGCGCCAGCAGCTTGGACATAAATCAGCCCCAGCATTTT.

This clone was seen repeatedly, ten times or more. The rearrangement links TRBV14 to TRBJ2-5; 10 bases are a match to TRBD2. With V trimmed by 1 base and J by 5 bases, 7 bases remained unmatched. The CDR3 covers 16 residues. The germline gives CDR1 SGHDN, CDR2 FVKESK. In DNA, the CDR3 is TGTGCCAGCAGCCAAGTCGAGCGGGGGGGCTGGGAGACCCAGTACTTC. This translates into CASSQVERGGWETQYF.

This clone was found once. This sequence joins TRBV6-1 and TRBJ2-4; possible D gene TRBD2, 6 bases. The CDR3 extends over 14 amino acids. The V gene lost 2 bases and the J gene lost 8 bases, with 13 bases spanning the gap. Per the germline V gene, CDR1 is MNHNS and CDR2 is SASEGT. CDR3 in amino acids: CASSESQEGYIQYF. The CDR3, as DNA: TGTGCCAGCAGTGAATCACAGGAGGGGTACATTCAGTACTTC.

This sequence joins TRBV6-1 and TRBJ1-1; the match to TRBD1 covers 7 bases. The CDR3 length is 15 residues. The V gene's germline CDR1 is MNHNS and CDR2 SASEGT. With 6 bases clipped from V and 6 bases from J, the junction kept 13 bases outside the gene matches. The CDR3 coding sequence is TGTGCCAGCAGCCGAAGGCAAACAGGGGACGCTGAAGCTTTCTTT. Its protein product is CASSRRQTGDAEAFF.

This chain connects TRBV18 to TRBJ2-3; 12 bases map to TRBD2. Trimming cost V 4 bases and J 4 bases; bases outside gene matches: 12. Germline V lookup: CDR1 KGHSH, CDR2 LQKENI. The CDR3 loop spans 18 amino acids. In nucleotides, the CDR3 is TGTGCCAGCTCACGAGCCTCTAGCGGGGGGGCCGGGGCAGATACGCAGTATTTT. Translating gives CASSRASSGGAGADTQYF.

V is TRBV7-9 and J is TRBJ2-1; 12 positions agree with TRBD2. V shed 4 bases and J 4 bases; nucleotides not matched to a gene: 2. Per germline, CDR1 SEHNR and CDR2 FQNEAQ (reference sequence). There are 15 residues in the CDR3. The CDR3 nucleotides are TGTGCCAGCAGCTCGACTAGCGGGGGATACAATGAGCAGTTCTTC. Its protein is CASSSTSGGYNEQFF.

The chain couples TRBV4-1 to TRBJ1-3, with D perhaps TRBD1 (6 bases). CDR1 and CDR2 (germline): MGHRA, YSYEKL. V lost 4 bases to trimming and J lost 2 bases, with 18 bases between them. The CDR3 covers 17 residues. The CDR3 sequence is CASSLLAGTGPGNTIYF. The CDR3, as DNA: TGCGCCAGCAGCCTTCTGGCGGGCACAGGGCCTGGAAACACCATATATTTT.

Ten or more counts support this clone. The chain carries TRBV19 and TRBJ2-7; 8 nucleotides align to TRBD1. Per germline, CDR1 LNHDA and CDR2 SQIVND (reference sequence). The CDR3 is 14 residues long. V trimming: 6 bases; J trimming: 3 bases; junction bases outside the gene matches: 7. The CDR3 nucleotides read TGTGCCAGTAGCGACCGACAGGGGATCTACGAGCAGTACTTC. As protein: CASSDRQGIYEQYF.

The DNA of the CDR3 is TGCGCCAGCAGCCGACAGTGGGGCGAAAAACTGTTTTTT. Its translation: CASSRQWGEKLFF. The chain recombines TRBV4-1 with TRBJ1-4, with a tentative D call TRBD1 (5 bases). CDR3 length: 13 residues. V lost 4 bases, J lost 8 bases, and 11 bases lay in between. CDR1 and CDR2 from the germline V gene are MGHRA and YSYEKL.

The rearrangement links TRBV3-1 (or the pseudogene TRBV3-2) to TRBJ2-5; perhaps TRBD2 as D (6 bases). The V end was cut by 4 bases, the J end by 5 bases, with 17 bases between. The CDR3 contains 15 residues. The V gene's germline CDR1 is LGHDT and CDR2 YNNKEL (reference sequence). The CDR3: CASSRRDGPGETQYF. For the CDR3, the DNA is TGTGCCAGCAGCCGGCGGGACGGCCCAGGGGAGACCCAGTACTTC.

This chain uses TRBV28 with TRBJ1-1; TRBD1 aligns across 9 bases. Germline V gives CDR1 MDHEN, CDR2 SYDVKM. The V segment lost 6 bases and the J segment 5 bases; nucleotides outside the gene matches: 4. The CDR3 is made up of 13 amino acids. The CDR3 here is CASSLQGATEAFF. DNA for the CDR3: TGTGCCAGCAGCTTACAGGGGGCGACTGAAGCTTTCTTT.

This clone has only one observation. The chain carries TRBV5-1 and TRBJ2-3; 10 nucleotides align to TRBD1. The CDR3 sequence is 16 residues long. In germline, CDR1 is SGHRS, CDR2 YFSETQ. J gave up 5 bases and V 5 bases, and 11 bases lay outside the gene matches. DNA for the CDR3: TGCGCCAGCAGTCTCTGGGGGACAGGGGACCGAGATACGCAGTATTTT. Translated: CASSLWGTGDRDTQYF. Combining the CDR3 with reference TRBV5-1 and TRBJ2-3 gives the whole variable domain KAGVTQTPRYLIKTRGQQVTLSCSPISGHRSVSWYQQTPGQGLQFLFEYFSETQRNKGNFPGRFSGRQFSNSRSEMNVSTLELGDSALYLCASSLWGTGDRDTQYFGPGTRLTVL.

The V gene is TRBV12-3 or TRBV12-4, the J gene TRBJ1-6; D uncertain. This CDR3 has 13 amino acids. Trimming cost V 7 bases and J 14 bases, with 18 bases left between them. DNA for the CDR3: TGTGCCAGCACCCGTAGCCCAATAGTCACCCTCCACTTT. This gives the protein CASTRSPIVTLHF.

The V and J genes are TRBV19 and TRBJ1-6; unclear D gene. Germline lookup yields CDR1 LNHDA and CDR2 SQIVND (reference sequence). V lost 4 bases, J lost 12 bases, and 19 bases lay in between. The CDR3 is 15 residues long. As DNA, the CDR3 is TGTGCCAGTAGTAATTTAGGAGTGCCCCTGCTACCCCTCCACTTT. Translated: CASSNLGVPLLPLHF.

The table lists this clone with a few counts. The rearrangement joins TRBV7-9 to TRBJ2-2; 9 bases line up with TRBD1. Trimming removed 5 bases from V and 5 bases from J; junction bases left unmatched: 9. Germline V lookup: CDR1 SEHNR, CDR2 FQNEAQ (reference sequence). The CDR3 has 16 residues. The CDR3 sequence is CASSPGQGLATGELFF. The DNA of the CDR3 is TGTGCCAGCAGCCCGGGACAGGGTTTAGCGACCGGGGAGCTGTTTTTT.

The rearrangement uses TRBV5-4 and TRBJ1-1; D possibly corresponds to TRBD1 (5 bases). The V gene's germline CDR1 is SGHNT and CDR2 YYREEE (reference sequence). The CDR3 length is 17 residues. The V gene lost 0 bases and the J gene lost 4 bases, with 19 bases spanning the gap. The CDR3 coding sequence is TGTGCCAGCAGCTTGGAGGCCAGGGATGGGGTGAGCACTGAAGCTTTCTTT. Translated: CASSLEARDGVSTEAFF.

The rearrangement joins TRBV5-5 to TRBJ1-4, with 7 bases identical to TRBD1. Unmatched junction bases numbered 4, after V lost 4 bases and J lost 1 base. Germline assignment: CDR1 SGHKS and CDR2 YYEKEE (reference sequence). CDR3 length: 15 residues. Here the CDR3 reads CASSVRQGTNEKLFF. Written as DNA, the CDR3 is TGTGCCAGCAGCGTCCGACAGGGAACTAATGAAAAACTGTTTTTT.

The CDR3 sequence is CASSVEPTGTYEQYF. The CDR3 bases are TGTGCCAGCAGCGTAGAGCCCACGGGAACCTACGAGCAGTACTTC. The chain recombines TRBV9 with TRBJ2-7, with D perhaps TRBD2 (5 bases). The CDR3 extends over 15 amino acids. Trimming removed 0 bases at V and 2 bases at J, with 12 bases between. Germline loops: CDR1 SGDLS, CDR2 YYNGEE.

CDR3 amino acids: CASRHPGQEDNEQFF. The CDR3 DNA is TGTGCCAGCAGACATCCGGGACAGGAAGACAATGAGCAGTTCTTC. The chain carries TRBV7-9 and TRBJ2-1; 8 positions agree with TRBD1. Trimming removed 6 bases from V and 5 bases from J; junction bases left unmatched: 9. Germline-derived CDR1 and CDR2 are SEHNR and FQNEAQ (reference sequence). The CDR3 covers 15 residues.

The chain has TRBV15 and TRBJ2-2; D is undetermined. The CDR3 contains 15 residues. The V gene's germline CDR1 is LNHNV and CDR2 YYDKDF (reference sequence). V lost 2 bases, J lost 4 bases, and 11 bases lay in between. Here the CDR3 DNA reads TGTGCCACCAGCAGATTCGACCAGGCCACCGGGGAGCTGTTTTTT. Translating gives CATSRFDQATGELFF.